These T cell receptor beta chains were read from a single sample in a study of T cells after yellow fever vaccination. One entry per CDR3 protein results from TCRdb running MiXCR on the 5' RACE reads. The sample has about 580,000 distinct CDR3 sequences; around a sixth are singletons. The starting material was PBMCs, obtained about 5 days after the first yellow fever vaccination. The source is a man aged 18 to 30 who received the YFV17D yellow fever vaccine. Each CDR3 is given with its conserved first and last residue. Each record gives: clone size, V gene, D gene, J gene, CDR3 protein, CDR3 DNA. D genes are given only for firm matches. A clone size is listed for some rows: how often the clone was seen (once, few, many), or a class if it is expanded.

.	TRBV20-1	TRBD2	TRBJ2-3	CCARDRRLAGSDTQYF	TGCTGTGCTAGAGATCGGCGACTAGCGGGATCAGATACGCAGTATTTT
.	TRBV25-1	.	TRBJ2-3	CASSAPRVQYF	TGTGCCAGCAGTGCCCCGCGAGTGCAGTATTTT
few	TRBV6-1	TRBD1	TRBJ1-2	CASSVTGDYGYTF	TGTGCCAGCAGTGTTACAGGGGACTATGGCTACACCTTC
.	TRBV7-3	.	TRBJ1-4	CASSLIAGNSEKLFF	TGTGCCAGCAGCTTAATCGCCGGAAATAGTGAAAAACTGTTTTTT
few	TRBV12-3/TRBV12-4	.	TRBJ2-6	CAGKNSGANVLTF	TGTGCGGGGAAGAACTCTGGGGCCAACGTCCTGACTTTC
few	TRBV28	.	TRBJ2-5	CASSLPGGNQETQYF	TGTGCCAGCAGTTTACCTGGGGGGAACCAAGAGACCCAGTACTTC
.	TRBV12-3/TRBV12-4	.	TRBJ2-5	CASSQTKETQYF	TGTGCCAGCAGTCAGACGAAAGAGACCCAGTACTTC
few	TRBV29-1	.	TRBJ2-7	CSVEDHNYEQYF	TGCAGCGTTGAAGATCACAACTACGAGCAGTACTTC
.	TRBV9	.	TRBJ1-1	CASSVGVQGEAFF	TGTGCCAGCAGCGTAGGGGTCCAGGGTGAAGCTTTCTTT
.	TRBV6-2/TRBV6-3	TRBD1	TRBJ1-2	CASSYRRGQGSRGYTF	TGTGCCAGCAGTTACAGACGGGGACAGGGATCGCGTGGCTACACCTTC
.	TRBV28	.	TRBJ1-4	CASRTQANEKLFF	TGTGCCAGCAGGACACAGGCCAATGAAAAACTGTTTTTT